These T cell receptor beta chains were read from a single sample in a study of T cell responses to AZD1222 COVID-19 vaccine. Method: immunoSEQ multiplex PCR; TCRdb's copy keeps in-frame clones and lacks some. This table holds approximately 150,000 clones, 88% found once. Sequenced material: peripheral blood, taken on day 0 of MenACWY control vaccination. These receptor sequences come from an adult in good health. Each CDR3 is given with its conserved first and last residue. The D gene is left open where the match is weak. Clone size is not always given. Where it is, it says once, few, many or a class for expanded clones.

v_gene	d_gene	abundance	j_gene	CDR3aa	CDR3nt
TRBV4-3	TRBD1	NA	TRBJ2-3	CASSANTGTGGSDTQYF	TGCGCCAGCAGCGCGAACACCGGGACAGGGGGCTCGGATACGCAGTATTTT
TRBV19	TRBD1	NA	TRBJ1-2	CASSIATGGGYGYTF	TGTGCCAGTAGTATAGCTACAGGGGGCGGCTATGGCTACACCTTC
TRBV5-3	NA	NA	TRBJ1-4	CARSLAGTTNEKLFF	TGTGCCAGAAGCTTGGCCGGGACAACTAATGAAAAACTGTTTTTT
TRBV7-9	TRBD1	NA	TRBJ1-2	CASSFSQGNNGYTF	TGTGCCAGCAGCTTCTCACAGGGGAATAATGGCTACACCTTC
TRBV7-3	TRBD2	NA	TRBJ2-1	CASSLAGLVDNEQFF	TGTGCCAGCAGCTTAGCGGGACTAGTAGACAATGAGCAGTTCTTC
TRBV27	NA	NA	TRBJ2-1	CASSSGSGPQFF	TGTGCCAGCAGTTCCGGCAGCGGGCCCCAGTTCTTC
TRBV4-1	NA	few	TRBJ2-5	CASSQGLGRTQYF	TGCGCCAGCAGCCAAGGACTAGGGAGGACCCAGTACTTC
TRBV19	NA	NA	TRBJ2-2	CASSRLSTGELFF	TGTGCCAGTAGTAGACTATCCACCGGGGAGCTGTTTTTT
TRBV5-1	TRBD1	NA	TRBJ1-2	CASTTGQGADGYTF	TGCGCCAGCACCACGGGACAGGGGGCGGATGGCTACACCTTC
TRBV12-3/TRBV12-4	NA	NA	TRBJ1-4	CASRTDGKLFF	TGTGCCAGCAGAACCGACGGGAAACTGTTTTTT
TRBV13	NA	NA	TRBJ2-7	CASSLGVVYEQYF	TGTGCCAGCAGCTTAGGAGTTGTCTACGAGCAGTACTTC
TRBV7-2	NA	NA	TRBJ2-5	CASSGWAKPSQETQYF	TGTGCCAGCAGTGGGTGGGCGAAACCCAGCCAAGAGACCCAGTACTTC
TRBV9	NA	NA	TRBJ1-1	CASSETTDTEAFF	TGTGCCAGCAGCGAGACAACTGACACTGAAGCTTTCTTT
TRBV5-4	TRBD1	NA	TRBJ2-1	CASSLGQGLLNEQFF	TGTGCCAGCAGCTTGGGACAGGGGTTATTGAATGAGCAGTTCTTC
TRBV4-3	NA	NA	TRBJ2-7	CASSQGIGSYEQYF	TGCGCCAGCAGCCAAGGAATCGGATCCTACGAGCAGTACTTC
TRBV4-1	NA	few	TRBJ2-1	CASSQIPISYNEQFF	TGCGCCAGCAGCCAGATTCCTATCTCCTACAATGAGCAGTTCTTC
TRBV5-1	NA	NA	TRBJ1-4	CASSSLSATNEKLFF	TGCGCCAGCAGCTCCCTTTCGGCAACTAATGAAAAACTGTTTTTT
TRBV7-9	NA	NA	TRBJ2-7	CASSLGRAWRDEQYF	TGTGCCAGCAGCTTAGGTAGGGCCTGGCGGGACGAGCAGTACTTC
TRBV29-1	TRBD1	NA	TRBJ1-2	CSVETGGKDGYTF	TGCAGCGTTGAAACAGGGGGTAAGGATGGCTACACCTTC
TRBV5-1	NA	NA	TRBJ2-2	CASSLGLPAGELFF	TGCGCCAGCAGCTTGGGACTACCCGCCGGGGAGCTGTTTTTT
TRBV28	TRBD2	NA	TRBJ2-1	CASSLGGTSGRNEQFF	TGTGCCAGCAGTTTGGGGGGGACTAGCGGGAGAAATGAGCAGTTCTTC
TRBV5-1	NA	NA	TRBJ1-6	CASSLQGQGTNSPLHF	TGCGCCAGCAGCCTCCAGGGGCAGGGGACTAATTCACCCCTCCACTTT
TRBV7-3	TRBD2	once	TRBJ2-4	CASSRGDRAKNIQYF	TGTGCCAGCAGCCGGGGGGATAGGGCCAAAAACATTCAGTACTTC
TRBV3-1/TRBV3-2	TRBD2	NA	TRBJ2-7	CAIREGIYEQYF	TGTGCCATCCGGGAGGGTATTTACGAGCAGTACTTC
TRBV7-9	NA	few	TRBJ1-1	CASSLRGQNTEAFF	TGTGCCAGCAGCTTAAGAGGCCAGAACACTGAAGCTTTCTTT
TRBV11-2	NA	NA	TRBJ2-7	CASSLRDVPYEQYF	TGTGCCAGCAGCTTACGGGATGTCCCCTACGAGCAGTACTTC
TRBV6-2/TRBV6-3	TRBD2	NA	TRBJ2-2	CARSYGGGPPHIGELFF	TGTGCCCGCAGTTACGGGGGGGGGCCCCCCCATATCGGGGAGCTGTTTTTT
TRBV11-3	NA	NA	TRBJ2-7	CASSLGPTKAYEQYF	TGTGCCAGCAGCTTAGGACCGACAAAGGCCTACGAGCAGTACTTC
TRBV5-4	NA	NA	TRBJ2-3	CASSSTGRQDTQYF	TGTGCCAGCAGCTCAACGGGGCGACAAGATACGCAGTATTTT
TRBV4-1	NA	NA	TRBJ1-1	CASSQVLISMNTEAFF	TGCGCCAGCAGCCAAGTACTGATTTCAATGAACACTGAAGCTTTCTTT
TRBV5-1	NA	NA	TRBJ2-1	CASSLVNNEQFF	TGCGCCAGCAGCTTGGTTAACAATGAGCAGTTCTTC
TRBV4-1	NA	NA	TRBJ2-3	CASSPRPEYSTDTQYF	TGCGCCAGCAGCCCCCGCCCGGAGTACAGCACAGATACGCAGTATTTT
TRBV6-5	TRBD1	once	TRBJ1-2	CASNSGTGGYYGYTF	TGTGCCAGCAATTCTGGGACAGGGGGCTACTATGGCTACACCTTC
TRBV4-3	NA	NA	TRBJ1-2	CASSQDNRYGYTF	TGCGCCAGCAGCCAAGACAACCGCTATGGCTACACCTTC
TRBV4-2	NA	NA	TRBJ1-1	CASSLLPGRGAGGNTEAFF	TGTGCCAGCAGCCTCCTACCCGGACGGGGGGCTGGAGGAAACACTGAAGCTTTCTTT
TRBV19	NA	NA	TRBJ2-7	CASRPTVGVVSEQYF	TGTGCCAGTAGGCCCACGGTGGGGGTCGTTAGCGAGCAGTACTTC
TRBV12-5	TRBD2	NA	TRBJ2-2	CASGLGTSGKNTGELFF	TGTGCTAGTGGTTTGGGCACTAGCGGGAAAAACACCGGGGAGCTGTTTTTT
TRBV5-1	TRBD1	NA	TRBJ1-1	CASSLAGGGTEAFF	TGCGCCAGCAGCTTGGCAGGGGGCGGCACTGAAGCTTTCTTT
TRBV27	TRBD1	NA	TRBJ1-6	CASTPRTGRALHF	TGTGCCAGCACCCCCCGGACAGGGAGGGCCCTCCACTTT
TRBV12-3/TRBV12-4	NA	NA	TRBJ2-2	CASSFNTGELFF	TGTGCCAGCAGTTTTAACACCGGGGAGCTGTTTTTT
TRBV19	NA	NA	TRBJ1-1	CASSLLVGARGTEAFF	TGTGCCAGTAGTCTCCTGGTTGGAGCTCGGGGCACTGAAGCTTTCTTT
TRBV9	NA	NA	TRBJ2-5	CASSADPIETQYF	TGTGCCAGCAGCGCGGACCCCATCGAGACCCAGTACTTC
TRBV9	NA	few	TRBJ2-7	CASSAGQSYEQYF	TGTGCCAGCAGCGCCGGACAGTCCTACGAGCAGTACTTC
TRBV15	NA	once	TRBJ2-3	CATSRARSTGGRTDTQYF	TGTGCCACCAGCAGAGCAAGGAGTACCGGGGGCCGCACAGATACGCAGTATTTT